What follows are 2 T cell receptor beta chains derived from one specimen sequenced in a study of cytomegalovirus exposure and HLA in healthy donors. 60 Vbeta and 13 Jbeta primers were used in PCR. Only in-frame clones appear in the TCRdb table, and some are missing; sequencing was by immunoSEQ multiplex PCR. The table has some 200,000 clones, approximately 80% seen once. The source material was PBMCs. These receptors were taken from a boy between 2 and 15 years old in good health and CMV-seronegative.

The CDR3 sequence: CASSQDGEPGLDQETQYF. The CDR3 DNA sequence: TGCGCCAGCAGCCAAGACGGGGAACCGGGACTAGACCAAGAGACCCAGTACTTC. This chain connects TRBV4-3 to TRBJ2-5; 8 bases map to TRBD2. After removal of 0 bases from V and 0 bases from J, the junction contained 9 bases not matched to a gene. This CDR3 is 18 amino acids long. The germline gives CDR1 LGHNA, CDR2 YSLEER.

The chain combines TRBV19 with TRBJ2-1; possibly TRBD2 for D (5 bases). The germline V gene encodes CDR1 LNHDA and CDR2 SQIVND (reference sequence). The CDR3 runs to 17 residues. Trimming left V 4 bases short and J 5 bases short, with 21 bases between. CDR3 amino acids: CASSTPVNQRGDNEQFF. The CDR3 DNA reads TGTGCCAGTAGTACCCCCGTCAACCAACGGGGAGACAATGAGCAGTTCTTC.